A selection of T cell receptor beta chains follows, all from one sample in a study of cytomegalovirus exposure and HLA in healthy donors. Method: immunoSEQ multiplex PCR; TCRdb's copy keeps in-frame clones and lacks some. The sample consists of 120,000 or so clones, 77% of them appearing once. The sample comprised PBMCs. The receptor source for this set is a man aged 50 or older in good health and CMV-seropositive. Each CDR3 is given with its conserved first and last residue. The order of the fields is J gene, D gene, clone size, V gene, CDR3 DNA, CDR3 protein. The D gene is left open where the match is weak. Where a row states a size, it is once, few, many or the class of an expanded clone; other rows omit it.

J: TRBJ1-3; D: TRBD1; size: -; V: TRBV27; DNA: TGTGCCAGCAGTCCTCGGACAGGGGGCTCTGGAAACACCATATATTTT; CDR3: CASSPRTGGSGNTIYF
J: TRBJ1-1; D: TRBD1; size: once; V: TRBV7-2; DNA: TGTGCCAGCAGCTTAGGGGGACAGGGGATCACTGAAGCTTTCTTT; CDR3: CASSLGGQGITEAFF
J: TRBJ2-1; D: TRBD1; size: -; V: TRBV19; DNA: TGTGCCAGTAGTACTAACAGGGGTACGGATGAGCAGTTCTTC; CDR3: CASSTNRGTDEQFF
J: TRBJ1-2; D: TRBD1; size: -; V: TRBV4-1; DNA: TGCGCCAGCAGCCACACGGGACAGATGACGAGGGGCTACACCTTC; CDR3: CASSHTGQMTRGYTF
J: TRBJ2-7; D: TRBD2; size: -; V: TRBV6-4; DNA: TGTGCCAGCAGTGATGTGACTAGCGGGAGGGCCGTACAGGAGCAGTACTTC; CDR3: CASSDVTSGRAVQEQYF
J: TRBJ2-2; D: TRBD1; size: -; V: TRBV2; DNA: TGTGCCAGCAGTGCCAGACAGGGTAACACCGGGGAGCTGTTTTTT; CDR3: CASSARQGNTGELFF
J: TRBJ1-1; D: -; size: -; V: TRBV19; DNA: TGTGCCAGTAGTACCCGGAACAGTCTGAACACTGAAGCTTTCTTT; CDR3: CASSTRNSLNTEAFF
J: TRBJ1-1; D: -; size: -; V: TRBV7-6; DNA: TGTGCCAGCAGCTTTACAATGAACACTGAAGCTTTCTTT; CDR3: CASSFTMNTEAFF
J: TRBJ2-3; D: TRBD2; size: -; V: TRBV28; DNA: TGTGCCAGCAGCTTTCAGCGGGGGGGCCGAACAGATACGCAGTATTTT; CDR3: CASSFQRGGRTDTQYF
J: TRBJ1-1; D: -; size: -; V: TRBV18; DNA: TGTGCCAGCTCACCAGAGACAGGAATTAACACTGAAGCTTTCTTT; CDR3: CASSPETGINTEAFF
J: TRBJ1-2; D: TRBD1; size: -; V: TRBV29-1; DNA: TGCAGCGTGCAAATCTCAGGGGGCTATGGCTACACCTTC; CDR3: CSVQISGGYGYTF
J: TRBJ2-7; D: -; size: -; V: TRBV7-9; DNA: TGTGCCAGCAGCTTAGCGCTGAGACGAGGGCCCTACGAGCAGTACTTC; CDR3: CASSLALRRGPYEQYF
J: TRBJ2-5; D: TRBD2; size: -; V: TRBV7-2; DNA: TGTGCCAGCAGCCGTAGGGGTAGCGGGAGCCAAGAGACCCAGTACTTC; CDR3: CASSRRGSGSQETQYF
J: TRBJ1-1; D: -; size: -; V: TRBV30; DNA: TGTGCCTGGAGTTTAGCGGGCATGAACACTGAAGCTTTCTTT; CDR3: CAWSLAGMNTEAFF
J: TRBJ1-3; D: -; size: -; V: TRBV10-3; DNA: TGTGCCATCAGTGAGTCGGCAGGGGCGGGAAACACCATATATTTT; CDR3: CAISESAGAGNTIYF
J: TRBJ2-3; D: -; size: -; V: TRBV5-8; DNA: TGTGCCAGCAGGCCATGGGGCATGGCAGATACGCAGTATTTT; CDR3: CASRPWGMADTQYF
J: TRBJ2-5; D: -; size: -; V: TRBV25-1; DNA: TGTGCCAGCAGTGACACAGGGAGGGGGGGCGAGACCCAGTACTTC; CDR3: CASSDTGRGGETQYF
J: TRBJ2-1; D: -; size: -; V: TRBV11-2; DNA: TGTGCCAGCAGCTTCGTCCGTGGGCAGGACAATGAGCAGTTCTTC; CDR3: CASSFVRGQDNEQFF
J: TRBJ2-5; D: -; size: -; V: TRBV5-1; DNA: TGCGCCAGCAGCCGAGTGGGGGGGCTAGGGGAGACCCAGTACTTC; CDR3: CASSRVGGLGETQYF
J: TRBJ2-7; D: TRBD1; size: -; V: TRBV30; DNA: TGTGCCTGGAGTGTACAGGGGACGTCTGGGGAGCAGTACTTC; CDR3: CAWSVQGTSGEQYF
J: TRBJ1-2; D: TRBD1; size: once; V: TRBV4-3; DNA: TGCGCCAGCAGCCCCTCACTCGACAGGGCAGGCTATGGCTACACCTTC; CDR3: CASSPSLDRAGYGYTF
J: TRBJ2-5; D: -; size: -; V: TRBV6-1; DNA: TGTGCCATCAACAGGCAGGGGCAAGAGACCCAGTACTTC; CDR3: CAINRQGQETQYF